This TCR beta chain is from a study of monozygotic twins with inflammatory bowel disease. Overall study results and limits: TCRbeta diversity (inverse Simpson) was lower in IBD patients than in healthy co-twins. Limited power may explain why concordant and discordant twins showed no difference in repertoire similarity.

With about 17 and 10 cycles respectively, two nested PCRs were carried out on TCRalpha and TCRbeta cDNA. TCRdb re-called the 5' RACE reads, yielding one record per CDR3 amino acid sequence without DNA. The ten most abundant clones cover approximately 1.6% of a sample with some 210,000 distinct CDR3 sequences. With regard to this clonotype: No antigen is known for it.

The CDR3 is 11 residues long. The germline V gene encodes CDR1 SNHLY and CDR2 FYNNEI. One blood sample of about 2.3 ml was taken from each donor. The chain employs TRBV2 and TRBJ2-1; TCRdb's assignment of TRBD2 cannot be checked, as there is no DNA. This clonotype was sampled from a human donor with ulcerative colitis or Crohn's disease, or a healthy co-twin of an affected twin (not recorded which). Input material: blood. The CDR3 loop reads CASWRVEEQFF.